The TCR beta chain under discussion was sequenced for a study of cytomegalovirus exposure and HLA in healthy donors (dated by TCRdb to 2015 to 2018). Some background on the complete study: In an earlier analysis of some 610 of the donors, approximately 300 Gb of sequence data and 100 million or so unique TCR beta sequences from about 179 million T cells were reported. An early release that covered 640 HLA-typed donors contained approximately 300 gigabases of sequencing data and 70 million to 100 million unique TCR sequences. Among the roughly 370 genotyped donors, approximately 76% belonged to the genetic ancestry cluster associated with self-reported Caucasian donors. The study aimed to test whether signatures of past pathogen exposure could be identified by cataloging public T cell receptors. The T cell repertoires of around 670 subjects were profiled by immunosequencing and related to cytomegalovirus serostatus. A separate validation cohort of over 95 different subjects was used in addition to the roughly 670-subject first cohort. The study combined high-throughput TCR immunosequencing, statistical association of individual TCRs with disease status, and machine learning to predict cytomegalovirus infection status. A later analysis re-analyzed previously published TCR beta repertoires from approximately 670 donors and added high-resolution HLA genotyping to study TCR occurrence patterns. In the later analysis, no new phenotypic data were used to find candidate immune exposures; instead, reliance was placed on TCR beta sequences and their occurrence across donors. An earlier analysis of about 620 of the donors applied high-throughput TCR beta sequencing to assess whether each TCR beta V gene segment acted as functional or pseudogenic. Donor age, sex, ethnicity and CMV serostatus were compiled together with the repertoire data. Genome-wide SNP genotypes for about three fifths of the roughly 700 donors were used in a later genetic analysis, which treated that subset as a discovery cohort. All discovery cohort repertoires had been generated using a single sequencing platform. HLA typing included class I and class II loci at four-digit resolution. The number of donors typed differed by locus, with roughly 620-630 for A, B, C, DRB1 and DQB1, around 500 for DQA1, some 570 for DPA1, and 472 for DPB1. Four or five DR-DQ haplotypes were handled as single units for association and clustering because linkage in the cohort was strong. Across 300 to 400 genotyped donors of the cohort, an average of about 240,000 unique TCR beta nucleotide sequences per donor were sequenced, and approximately 17% of those sequences were non-productive. Broader findings and caveats from the paper: Because some donors lacked HLA typing at each locus, the association tests relied only on the typed subset. For the cohort, immune exposure information was limited to CMV serostatus. Most CMV-associated TCR beta chains appeared to be HLA-restricted in a later analysis, and the HLA associations seemed to be driven largely by CMV exposure. In the study, some 180 TCR beta chains were listed as associated with cytomegalovirus. Specific HLA alleles were associated with more than 15,000 TCR beta sequences at a false discovery rate of 0.05 in a later analysis. Correlated functional status among segregating V segments might be attributable to linkage disequilibrium, but an unknown experimental factor could not be ruled out. Some IMGT-functional V segments, including TRBV6-2 and TRBV6-3, could not be told apart with the 87-base-pair reads, so those segments were excluded. A later analysis found that TCR association rates varied across HLA loci, with DRB1 alleles showing the most associated TCRs and HLA-C alleles the fewest. The classifier was reported to diagnose cytomegalovirus status with high specificity and sensitivity in both the original cohort and the validation cohort. The authors suggested that the approach could potentially be extended to other disease states and immunological phenotypes. According to a later analysis, parvovirus B19, influenza, CMV and Epstein-Barr virus appeared linked to several top co-occurrence clusters. When HLA alleles, especially DR and DQ, strongly co-occurred, attributing TCR associations to individual alleles was difficult. The presence/absence analyses assumed that sequencing depth was roughly uniform across donors, and that assumption may not be true. A further reported finding was that TCR beta sequences accurately predicted the HLA-A and HLA-B alleles for most subjects in the first cohort. Because counts were too low, seventeen rarely observed V segments, including chromosome 9 orphons, were excluded from the earlier analysis of 587 of the donors. An earlier analysis of some 590 of the donors showed that most TCR beta V segments appeared in productive rearrangements either about 87% or about 30% of the time, which broadly matched IMGT annotations. In this cohort, only TCR beta chains were sequenced, and detectable features were limited by the absence of alpha or paired-chain data. In vitro tests confirmed that a few of the cytomegalovirus-associated TCR beta chains recognize cytomegalovirus antigens. While some public TCRs were present in many individuals, most TCR sequences turned up only very rarely across donors. A cluster of highly shared sequence variants was judged likely to represent a technical artifact of the sequencing pipeline. Compared with equally common non-associated chains, HLA-associated TCR beta chains in a later analysis were more clonally expanded and had lower generation probabilities. Compared with the approximately 600-donor mean, donors in an Asian-associated ancestry cluster had fewer N-insertions in productive TCRs, according to a later genetic analysis. A later genetic analysis associated a missense DCLRE1C variant with V-gene and J-gene trimming of TCR beta chains, and an independent cohort replicated the association.

The cohort comprised several hundred healthy bone marrow donors. All cohort members were sampled while nominally healthy, although unrecorded immune exposures were likely present. The donor tested CMV seronegative and was one of the 352 seronegative cohort members. Every donor gave a peripheral blood sample, and the peripheral blood mononuclear cells from that sample were used for TCR beta sequencing. Genomic DNA extraction from the blood cell samples was performed with the Qiagen DNeasy Blood Extraction Kit. According to the germline V gene, CDR1 reads MGHRA and CDR2 reads YSYEKL. The CDR3 has 13 amino acids, counting the end cysteine and phenylalanine. Just the 39-base CDR3 DNA is kept, in frame starting at base 1. Concerning this clone itself: The clone's antigen remains unknown. There are no base qualities to consult, and no much larger clone falls within one base.

Library preparation used the immunoSEQ multiplex PCR assay. The multiplex PCR relied on a mix of 60 forward primers for TCR Vbeta segments and 13 reverse primers for TCR Jbeta segments. Amplification of the CDR3 region of rearranged TCR beta genes was performed with a multiplex PCR assay on genomic DNA. Amplified TCR beta libraries were sequenced as 87-base-pair reads on the Illumina HiSeq System. Regarding the original processing steps: A later analysis counted around 72 million unique TCR beta chains across the 670 or so repertoires, and 10 million to 12 million of these chains were shared by at least two donors. Raw reads were error-corrected and collapsed into unique sequences by a nearest-neighbor algorithm in which closely related sequences were merged to remove PCR and sequencing errors. CDR3 sequences were aligned to IMGT reference sequences to assign V, D and J gene segments. For a sequence to be retained, a match of at least six nucleotides to both a V gene segment and a J gene segment was required. A rearrangement counted as productive if the CDR3 had no stop codons and remained in frame with V and J, and every other rearrangement counted as non-productive. Following IMGT convention, CDR3 was defined as the stretch from the second conserved V-encoded cysteine up to the conserved J-encoded phenylalanine. Sequences without an unambiguous match to a single V gene segment were excluded from the earlier analysis of about 630 of the donors. An earlier analysis of a few hundred of the donors classified V segments as functional when productive rearrangements were above 56.7% and as segregating when the standard deviation between donors was above 5%. A statistical classification framework was built for diagnosing cytomegalovirus status from the catalog of TCR beta chain sequences. A later analysis assigned V and J genes by comparing TCR nucleotide sequences with IMGT/GENE-DB human TR gene sequences. A later analysis assigned CDR3 sequences and most-parsimonious VDJ recombination scenarios with the TCRdist pipeline. A later analysis defined each TCR beta chain by its CDR3 amino acid sequence plus V-gene family, and excluded reads lacking a unique V-gene family. A later analysis removed 500 to 600 highly shared, low-generation-probability nucleotide sequences to deal with suspected cross-contamination and a sequencing artifact. A later analysis calculated a clonal expansion index for each public chain from normalized within-repertoire ranks of inferred template counts. In a later analysis, generation probabilities were computed with a VDJ recombination model fitted to out-of-frame rearrangements, and the resulting probabilities were checked against IGoR. In a later analysis, TCR-TCR, TCR-HLA and TCR-CMV co-occurrence was scored with hypergeometric tests, and a repertoire-size bias correction was applied to TCR pairs. A later analysis estimated false discovery rates by permuting HLA or CMV assignments 20 times. In a later analysis, co-occurring TCRs were grouped using DBSCAN, and TCRdist sequence similarity was added for clustering within HLA-allele-positive subsets. Co-occurrence clustering excluded repertoires with fewer than 30,000 or more than 120,000 public chains, plus five with anomalous nucleotide sharing. TCRdb's version of the immuneACCESS table is confined to in-frame rearrangements and falls short of the full clone set. An unresolved V gene accounts for under half of the shortfall where checked; the remainder is of unknown origin. The V and J calls and clone size are taken from that table; D and trimming were inferred from the DNA. The sample table contains around 110,000 clones; only one count was recorded for over 75% of them. 2% to 2.5% of the sample goes to the ten largest clones.

The source material was PBMCs. The chain employs TRBV4-1 and TRBJ2-5; the D gene identity is not certain. The end of the DNA is better explained by TRBJ2-7, so the J call may be wrong. The TCR sequence derives from a man younger than 45 in good health and CMV-seronegative. Read as DNA, the sequence is TGCGCCAGCAGCCAAGATCCGGTGTACGAGCAGTACTTC. This encodes CASSQDPVYEQYF.